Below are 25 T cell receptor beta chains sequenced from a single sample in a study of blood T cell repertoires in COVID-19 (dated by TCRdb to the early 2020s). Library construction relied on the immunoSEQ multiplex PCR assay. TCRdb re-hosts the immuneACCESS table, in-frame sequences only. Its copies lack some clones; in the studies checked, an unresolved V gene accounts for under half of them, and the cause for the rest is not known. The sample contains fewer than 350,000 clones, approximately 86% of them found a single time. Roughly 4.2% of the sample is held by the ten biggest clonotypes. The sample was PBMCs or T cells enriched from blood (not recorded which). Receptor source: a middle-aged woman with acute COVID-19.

The DNA for the CDR3 is TGTGCCAGCTCTGGCAGGAGGTTTAGTACGAACACTGAAGCTTTCTTT. Its protein product is CASSGRRFSTNTEAFF. This chain connects TRBV18 to TRBJ1-1, with D unresolved. Germline V gene lookup returns CDR1 KGHSH and CDR2 LQKENI. CDR3 size: 16 residues. V lost 6 bases and J lost 1, with 18 bases in between.

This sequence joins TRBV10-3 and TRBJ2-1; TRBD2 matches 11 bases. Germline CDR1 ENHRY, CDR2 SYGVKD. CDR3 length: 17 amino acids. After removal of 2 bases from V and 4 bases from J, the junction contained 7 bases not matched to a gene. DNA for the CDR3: TGTGCCATCAGTGAGGGGAGGGGACTAGCGGCTTACAATGAGCAGTTCTTC. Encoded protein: CAISEGRGLAAYNEQFF.

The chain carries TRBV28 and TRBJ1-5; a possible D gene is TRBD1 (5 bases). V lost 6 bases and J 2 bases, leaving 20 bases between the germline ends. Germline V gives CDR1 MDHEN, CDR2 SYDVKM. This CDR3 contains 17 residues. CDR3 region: CASRSPFLGGGNQPQHF. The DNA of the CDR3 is TGTGCCAGCAGGTCCCCCTTCCTCGGGGGTGGCAATCAGCCCCAGCATTTT.

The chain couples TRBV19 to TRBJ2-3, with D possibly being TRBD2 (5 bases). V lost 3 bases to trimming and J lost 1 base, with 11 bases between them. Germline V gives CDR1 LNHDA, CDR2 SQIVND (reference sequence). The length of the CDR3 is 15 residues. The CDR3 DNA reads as TGTGCCAGTAGTATTTCAGGAGGTGGCACAGATACGCAGTATTTT. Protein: CASSISGGGTDTQYF.

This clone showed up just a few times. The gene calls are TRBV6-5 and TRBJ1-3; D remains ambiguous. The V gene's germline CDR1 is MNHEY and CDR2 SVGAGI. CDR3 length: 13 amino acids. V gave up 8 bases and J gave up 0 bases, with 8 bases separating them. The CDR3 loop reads CASFPFSGNTIYF. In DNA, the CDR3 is TGTGCCAGCTTTCCCTTCTCTGGAAACACCATATATTTT.

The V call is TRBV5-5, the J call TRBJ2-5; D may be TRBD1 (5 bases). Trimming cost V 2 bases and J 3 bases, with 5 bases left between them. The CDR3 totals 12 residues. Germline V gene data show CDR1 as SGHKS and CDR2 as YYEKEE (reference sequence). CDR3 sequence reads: CASSLGEETQYF. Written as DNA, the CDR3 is TGTGCCAGCAGCTTAGGGGAAGAGACCCAGTACTTC.

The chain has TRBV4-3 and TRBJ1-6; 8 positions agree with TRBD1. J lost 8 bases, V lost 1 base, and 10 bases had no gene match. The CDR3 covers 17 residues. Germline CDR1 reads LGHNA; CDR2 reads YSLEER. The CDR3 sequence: CASSQGAAGGWDSPLHF. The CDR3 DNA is TGCGCCAGCAGCCAAGGCGCAGCAGGGGGCTGGGATTCACCCCTCCACTTT.

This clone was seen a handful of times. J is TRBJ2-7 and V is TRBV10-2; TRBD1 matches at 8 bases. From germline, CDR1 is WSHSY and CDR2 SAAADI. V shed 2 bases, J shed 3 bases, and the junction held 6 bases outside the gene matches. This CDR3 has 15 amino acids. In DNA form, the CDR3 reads TGCGCCAGCAGTGAGCAGGGGGCCCCACTCTACGAGCAGTACTTC. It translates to CASSEQGAPLYEQYF.

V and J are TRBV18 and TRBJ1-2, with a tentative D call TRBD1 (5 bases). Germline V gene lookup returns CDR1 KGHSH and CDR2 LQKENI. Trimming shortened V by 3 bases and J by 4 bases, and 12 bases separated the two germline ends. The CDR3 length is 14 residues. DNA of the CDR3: TGTGCCAGCTCACCGGGACGGAGGGGCTATGGCTACACCTTC. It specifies CASSPGRRGYGYTF.

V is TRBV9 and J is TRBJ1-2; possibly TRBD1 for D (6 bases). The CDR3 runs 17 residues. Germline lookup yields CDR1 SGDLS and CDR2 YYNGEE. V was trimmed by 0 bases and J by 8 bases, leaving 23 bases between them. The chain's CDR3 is CASSVDVRQDPPWGYTF. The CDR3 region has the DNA TGTGCCAGCAGCGTAGATGTTCGACAGGACCCCCCGTGGGGCTACACCTTC.

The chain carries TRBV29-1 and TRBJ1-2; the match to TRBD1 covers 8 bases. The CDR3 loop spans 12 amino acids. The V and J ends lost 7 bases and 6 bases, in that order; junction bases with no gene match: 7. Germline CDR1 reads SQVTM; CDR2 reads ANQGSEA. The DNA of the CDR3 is TGCAGCGGGGGAGGACAGGGCCATGGCTACACCTTC. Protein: CSGGGQGHGYTF.

CDR3 protein: CASSPLAETNGYTF. CDR3 coding DNA: TGTGCCAGCTCACCACTGGCGGAGACGAATGGCTACACCTTC. V usage is TRBV18 and J usage is TRBJ1-2; D gene ambiguous. V gave up 1 base and J gave up 6 bases, with 12 bases separating them. Germline loops: CDR1 KGHSH, CDR2 LQKENI. The CDR3 is made up of 14 amino acids.

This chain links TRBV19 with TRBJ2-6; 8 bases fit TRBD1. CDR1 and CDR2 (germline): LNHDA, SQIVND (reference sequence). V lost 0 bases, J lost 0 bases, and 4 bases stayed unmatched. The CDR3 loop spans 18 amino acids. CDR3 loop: CASSIEGTGPSGANVLTF. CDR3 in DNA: TGTGCCAGTAGTATAGAAGGGACAGGACCCTCTGGGGCCAACGTCCTGACTTTC.

This chain's CDR3 is CASSLRLAGDGAQYF. For the CDR3, the DNA is TGTGCCAGCAGTTTAAGACTAGCGGGGGACGGGGCGCAGTATTTT. The V and J genes are TRBV27 and TRBJ2-3, with 12 bases that match TRBD2. The germline CDR1 and CDR2 sequences are MNHEY and SMNVEV (reference sequence). CDR3 size: 15 residues. V lost 2 bases, J lost 10 bases, and 7 bases stayed unmatched.

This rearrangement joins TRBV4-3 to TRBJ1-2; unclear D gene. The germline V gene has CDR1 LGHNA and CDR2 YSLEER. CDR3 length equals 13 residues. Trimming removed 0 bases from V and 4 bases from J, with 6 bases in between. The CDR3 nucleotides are TGCGCCAGCAGCCAAGACCGGTCCTATGGCTACACCTTC. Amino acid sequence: CASSQDRSYGYTF.

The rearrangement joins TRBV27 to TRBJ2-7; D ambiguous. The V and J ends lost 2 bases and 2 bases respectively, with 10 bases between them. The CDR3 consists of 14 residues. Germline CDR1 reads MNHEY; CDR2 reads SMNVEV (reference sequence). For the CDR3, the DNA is TGTGCCAGCAGTTTACGGCAGGATACCTACGAGCAGTACTTC. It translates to CASSLRQDTYEQYF.

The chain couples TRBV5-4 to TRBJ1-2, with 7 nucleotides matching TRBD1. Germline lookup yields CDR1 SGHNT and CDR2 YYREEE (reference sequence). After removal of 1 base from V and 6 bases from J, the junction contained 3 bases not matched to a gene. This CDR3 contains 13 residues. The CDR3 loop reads CASSLRGTDGYTF. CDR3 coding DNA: TGTGCCAGCAGCTTGCGCGGGACAGATGGCTACACCTTC.

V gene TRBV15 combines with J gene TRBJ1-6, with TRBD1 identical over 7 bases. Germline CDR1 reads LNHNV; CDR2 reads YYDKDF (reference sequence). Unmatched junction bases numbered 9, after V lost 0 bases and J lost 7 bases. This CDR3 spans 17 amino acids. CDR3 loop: CATSRDGGGRWNSPLHF. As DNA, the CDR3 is TGTGCCACCAGCAGAGATGGAGGGGGCCGGTGGAATTCACCCCTCCACTTT.

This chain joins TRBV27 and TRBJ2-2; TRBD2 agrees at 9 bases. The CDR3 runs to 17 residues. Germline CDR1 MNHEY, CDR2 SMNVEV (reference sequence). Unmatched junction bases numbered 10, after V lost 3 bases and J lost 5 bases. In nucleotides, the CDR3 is TGTGCCAGCAGTTTTCTGACCGCGGGAGGGCCGACCGGGGAGCTGTTTTTT. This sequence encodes CASSFLTAGGPTGELFF.

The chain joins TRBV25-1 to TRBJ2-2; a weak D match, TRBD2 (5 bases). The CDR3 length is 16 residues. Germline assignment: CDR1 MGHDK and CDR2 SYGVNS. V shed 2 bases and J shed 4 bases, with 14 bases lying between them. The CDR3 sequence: CASSETGLALTGELFF. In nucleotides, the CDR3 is TGTGCCAGCAGTGAAACGGGTCTAGCCCTCACCGGGGAGCTGTTTTTT.

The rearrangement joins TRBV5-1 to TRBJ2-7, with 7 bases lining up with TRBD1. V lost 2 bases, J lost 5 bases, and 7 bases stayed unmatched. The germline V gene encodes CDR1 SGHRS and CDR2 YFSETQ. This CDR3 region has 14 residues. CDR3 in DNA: TGCGCCAGCAGCTTAGACAGGGTTGTCGACGAGCAGTACTTC. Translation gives CASSLDRVVDEQYF. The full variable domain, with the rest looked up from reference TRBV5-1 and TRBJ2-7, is KAGVTQTPRYLIKTRGQQVTLSCSPISGHRSVSWYQQTPGQGLQFLFEYFSETQRNKGNFPGRFSGRQFSNSRSEMNVSTLELGDSALYLCASSLDRVVDEQYFGPGTRLTVT.

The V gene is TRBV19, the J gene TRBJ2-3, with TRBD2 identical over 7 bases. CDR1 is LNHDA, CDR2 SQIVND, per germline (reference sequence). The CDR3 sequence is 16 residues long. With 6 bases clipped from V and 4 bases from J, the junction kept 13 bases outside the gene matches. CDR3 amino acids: CASSRRREGLADTQYF. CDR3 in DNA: TGTGCCAGTAGCAGGAGGAGGGAGGGCCTCGCAGATACGCAGTATTTT.

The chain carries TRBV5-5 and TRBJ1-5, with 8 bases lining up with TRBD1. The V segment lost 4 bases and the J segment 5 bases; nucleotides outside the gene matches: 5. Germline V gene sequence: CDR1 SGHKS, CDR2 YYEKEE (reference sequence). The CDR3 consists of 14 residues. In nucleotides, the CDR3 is TGTGCCAGCAGCCGACAGGGGCAAGATCAGCCCCAGCATTTT. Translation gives CASSRQGQDQPQHF.

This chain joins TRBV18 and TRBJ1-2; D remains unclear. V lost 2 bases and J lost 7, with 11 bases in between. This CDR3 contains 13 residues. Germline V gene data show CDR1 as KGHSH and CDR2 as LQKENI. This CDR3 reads CASSPTGFFGYTF. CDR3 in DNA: TGTGCCAGCTCACCAACGGGGTTCTTTGGCTACACCTTC.

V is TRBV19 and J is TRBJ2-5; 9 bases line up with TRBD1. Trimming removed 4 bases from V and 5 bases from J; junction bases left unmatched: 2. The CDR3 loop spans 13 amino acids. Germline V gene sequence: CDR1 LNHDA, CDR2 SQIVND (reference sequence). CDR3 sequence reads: CASSKDRGETQYF. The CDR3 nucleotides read TGTGCCAGTAGTAAGGACAGGGGTGAGACCCAGTACTTC.